This TCR beta chain was captured by sequencing in a study of blood T cell repertoires in COVID-19. Study context: Spain, Italy and the United States supplied samples that represented acute and convalescent COVID-19. Sources were T cells, B-cell-depleted T cells, or PBMCs; the material itself was cDNA or gDNA.

Original processing notes: Amplification of reference gene primers was used by the study to estimate nucleated cell counts. TCRdb keeps only in-frame clones here, not all; method: immunoSEQ multiplex PCR. V and J calls and clone size follow that table, whereas D and trimming were derived from the DNA. The table records fewer than 300,000 clones, about 80% of them present only once. This clone was found a few times. The V end lost 3 bases, the J end lost 2 bases, and 11 bases lay between the germline ends. The CDR3 runs to 14 residues. Sequencing input: peripheral blood. This TCR was sampled from a human donor in a cohort sampled during active COVID-19. The rearrangement uses TRBV23-1 and TRBJ2-7; TRBD1 is a possible D gene (5 bases). TRBV23-1 is designated an ORF whose function remains uncertain. The CDR3 reads CASSQKGVTYEQYF. The CDR3 nucleotides read TGCGCCAGCAGTCAGAAAGGGGTAACCTACGAGCAGTACTTC.